The entry below gives a single T cell receptor (beta chain) sequence along with its context. Its antigen is currently unknown. Method: immunoSEQ multiplex PCR; TCRdb's copy keeps in-frame clones and lacks some. The table has about 8,000 clones, about 77% seen once. Between the mid-2010s and the late 2010s, patients underwent resection in Japan or China. The V gene lost 5 bases and the J gene lost 6 bases, with 20 bases spanning the gap. This CDR3 has 15 amino acids. CDR1 and CDR2 (germline): SGHTA, FQGNSA. This sample was taken from a study of immune evolution from preneoplasia to lung adenocarcinoma. Study conclusions and caveats: Top clone share appeared to fall from AAH through AIS, MIA, adenocarcinoma. Clonality was highest in normal lung, lower in later-stage lesions apparently.

This chain connects TRBV7-2 to TRBJ2-7, with D possibly being TRBD1 (6 bases). The sequence was collected from an older person with lung adenocarcinoma. Specimen: FFPE adjacent normal lung tissue. The CDR3 reads CASSPGRDIYAEQYF. The CDR3, as DNA: TGTGCCAGCAGCCCAGGAAGGGACATCTATGCCGAGCAGTACTTC.